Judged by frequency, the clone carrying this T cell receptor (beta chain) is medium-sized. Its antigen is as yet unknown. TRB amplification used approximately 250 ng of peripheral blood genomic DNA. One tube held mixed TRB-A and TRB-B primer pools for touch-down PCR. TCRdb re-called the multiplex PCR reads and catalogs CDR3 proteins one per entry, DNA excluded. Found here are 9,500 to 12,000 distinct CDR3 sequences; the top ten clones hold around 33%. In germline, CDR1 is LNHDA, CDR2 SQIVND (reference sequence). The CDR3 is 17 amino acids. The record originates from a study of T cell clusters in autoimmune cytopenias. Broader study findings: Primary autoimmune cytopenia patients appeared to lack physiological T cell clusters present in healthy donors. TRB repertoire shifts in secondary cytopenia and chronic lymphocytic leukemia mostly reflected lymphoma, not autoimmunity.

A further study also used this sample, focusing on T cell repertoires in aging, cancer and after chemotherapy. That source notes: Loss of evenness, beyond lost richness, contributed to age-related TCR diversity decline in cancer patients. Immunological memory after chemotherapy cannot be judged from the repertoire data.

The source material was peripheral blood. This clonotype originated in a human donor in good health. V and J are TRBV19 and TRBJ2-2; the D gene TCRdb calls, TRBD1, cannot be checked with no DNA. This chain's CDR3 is CASSMGRTGGSTGELFF.